Listed below are T cell receptor beta chains from one sample, sequenced in a study of blood T cell repertoires in COVID-19. Profiling relied on immunoSEQ multiplex PCR, and the TCRdb table lists in-frame clones only, not all of them. This table has 270,000 or so clones, approximately 87% appearing once. The sequencing sample was made of peripheral blood. The origin of the receptors is a woman in her 30s with COVID-19, enrolled during active disease. Both conserved end residues are part of each CDR3. The D gene is left open where the match is weak. Not all rows give a size; the values are once, few, many and, for expanded clones, a class.

.,TRBJ2-3,TRBV18,TRBD2,CASSSGLAGGITDTQYF,TGTGCCAGCTCATCCGGACTAGCGGGGGGGATCACAGATACGCAGTATTTT
once,TRBJ2-3,TRBV5-4,TRBD1,CASGTEPLDTQYF,TGTGCCAGTGGGACAGAGCCTTTGGATACGCAGTATTTT
.,TRBJ2-3,TRBV9,TRBD2,CASSVGTSGGDTQYF,TGTGCCAGCAGCGTAGGGACTAGCGGGGGGGATACGCAGTATTTT
.,TRBJ2-6,TRBV15,TRBD1,CATSAPGQAIPGANVLTF,TGTGCCACCAGCGCACCGGGACAGGCTATCCCTGGGGCCAACGTCCTGACTTTC
.,TRBJ1-2,TRBV19,TRBD1,CATSGQGGYYGYTF,TGTGCCACCTCCGGACAGGGGGGGTACTATGGCTACACCTTC
.,TRBJ2-1,TRBV6-4,.,CASSVLLSDSYNEQFF,TGTGCCAGCAGTGTCCTACTAAGCGACTCCTACAATGAGCAGTTCTTC
.,TRBJ1-6,TRBV19,.,CASSIAGHNSPLHF,TGTGCCAGTAGTATTGCGGGGCATAATTCACCCCTCCACTTT
.,TRBJ2-1,TRBV25-1,TRBD2,CASSRLAGTYNEQFF,TGTGCCAGCTCACGACTAGCGGGGACCTACAATGAGCAGTTCTTC
.,TRBJ1-5,TRBV30,.,CAWSPGLTSNQPQHF,TGTGCCTGGAGTCCAGGACTCACTAGCAATCAGCCCCAGCATTTT
once,TRBJ1-5,TRBV28,.,CASSLGSHNQPQHF,TGTGCCAGCAGTTTGGGCAGTCACAATCAGCCCCAGCATTTT
.,TRBJ2-1,TRBV24-1,.,CATSRRGARDNEQFF,TGTGCCACCAGTCGCCGGGGGGCCAGGGACAATGAGCAGTTCTTC
.,TRBJ1-5,TRBV10-3,TRBD1,CAISERAAQGWQPQHF,TGTGCCATCAGTGAGAGGGCTGCACAGGGGTGGCAGCCCCAGCATTTT
few,TRBJ2-7,TRBV28,.,CASRTTVKEQYF,TGTGCCAGCAGGACGACAGTGAAAGAGCAGTACTTC
.,TRBJ1-5,TRBV27,.,CASSLGGIGQPQHF,TGTGCCAGCAGTTTAGGGGGGATCGGTCAGCCCCAGCATTTT
.,TRBJ1-1,TRBV5-1,.,CASSLRAGAKNTEAFF,TGCGCCAGCAGCCTAAGGGCAGGGGCTAAGAACACTGAAGCTTTCTTT
.,TRBJ2-7,TRBV5-1,.,CASSLAGGEVYEQYF,TGCGCCAGCAGCTTGGCCGGAGGGGAGGTCTACGAGCAGTACTTC
once,TRBJ1-1,TRBV5-5,.,CASGVGGLARAFF,TGTGCCAGTGGAGTAGGGGGTTTGGCGAGAGCTTTCTTT
.,TRBJ2-7,TRBV28,.,CASSLRGRDREQYF,TGTGCCAGCAGTTTACGTGGGAGAGACCGCGAGCAGTACTTC
.,TRBJ1-2,TRBV29-1,.,CSARDSYGYTF,TGCAGCGCCCGGGACTCCTATGGCTACACCTTC
.,TRBJ2-2,TRBV7-2,.,CASSWVGRNTGELFF,TGTGCCAGCAGCTGGGTGGGGCGGAACACCGGGGAGCTGTTTTTT
.,TRBJ1-1,TRBV3-1/TRBV3-2,TRBD1,CASSQVAGTGGFSTEAFF,TGTGCCAGCAGCCAAGTGGCTGGGACAGGGGGCTTTAGCACTGAAGCTTTCTTT
.,TRBJ2-7,TRBV6-1,.,CASSEGGSVYEQYF,TGTGCCAGCAGTGAAGGGGGCAGTGTCTACGAGCAGTACTTC
.,TRBJ1-5,TRBV20-1,.,CSASRGLGQPQHF,TGCAGTGCTAGTAGGGGGTTGGGCCAGCCCCAGCATTTT
few,TRBJ1-3,TRBV11-2,.,CASSLDGGYGNTIYF,TGTGCCAGCAGCTTAGACGGCGGGTACGGAAACACCATATATTTT
few,TRBJ2-1,TRBV27,.,CASSWDSAYNEQFF,TGTGCCAGCAGCTGGGACTCCGCATACAATGAGCAGTTCTTC
.,TRBJ2-2,TRBV5-1,TRBD2,CASSPPGLAGPGELFF,TGCGCCAGCAGCCCACCGGGACTAGCGGGGCCCGGGGAGCTGTTTTTT